The TCR beta chain under discussion was sequenced for a study of T cell repertoires in aging, cancer and after chemotherapy. For the study at large: Pre- and post-chemotherapy samples were paired from glioblastoma patients treated with temozolomide-based therapy. About 9 million TCR reads made up the full dataset. Study-wide results and limits: Compared with age-matched healthy donors, untreated hematological or solid cancer patients showed higher blood TCR clonality.

Multiplex touch-down PCR with TRB-A/B primers amplified rearranged V-D-J TRB sequences. TCRdb re-analysed the multiplex PCR reads in MiXCR, keeping a single row per CDR3 protein. Of about 1,300 distinct CDR3 sequences listed, roughly 20% are singletons. The template was genomic DNA from peripheral blood, not RNA. With respect to this clonotype: Its cognate antigen is unknown. A read error may explain this, as a much larger clone is one base away.

The TCR originated in a human donor with a solid tumor. The material sequenced was blood.

The chain's CDR3 is CVSSPSQALLNYGYTF. The CDR3 nucleotides are TGTGTCAGCTCACCTTCACAGGCACTTCTAAACTATGGCTACACCTTC. The chain uses TRBV18 and TRBJ1-2; D is possibly TRBD1 (5 bases). This CDR3 is built from 16 residues. Germline V CDR1 and CDR2: KGHSH, LQKENI. Supplemented by reference TRBV18 and TRBJ1-2, the full variable domain reads NAGVMQNPRHLVRRRGQEARLRCSPMKGHSHVYWYRQLPEEGLKFMVYLQKENIIDESGMPKERFSAEFPKEGPSILRIQQVVRGDSAAYFCVSSPSQALLNYGYTFGSGTRLTVV.